This T cell receptor beta chain appears in the sequencing data of a study of blood T cell repertoires in COVID-19 (dated by TCRdb to the early 2020s). Broadly, across the study: Collaborator samples came from the United States, Italy and Spain and covered acute and convalescent phases of COVID-19. The material from the prospective study consisted of cDNA or gDNA derived from T cells, B-cell-depleted T cells, or PBMCs. The dataset comprised deeply sampled blood TCRbeta repertoires from subjects exposed to, actively infected with, or recovered from COVID-19. The repertoires were released in a freely available public database intended as a resource for research on the immune response to SARS-CoV-2. The samples were drawn from the first 160 participants of the ongoing ImmuneRACE study and from 1,254 subjects provided by 6 global collaborators. Nearly every sample came with metadata listing a de-identified subject ID, COVID-19 status, age in years and sex. Where HLA class I and class II types were available, the types were taken from metadata supplied by the sample provider, not from assay-based typing.

Collaborating institutions collected whole blood in K2EDTA tubes following their own protocols. For TCRbeta analysis, collaborator samples were shipped as frozen whole blood, as isolated PBMCs, or as DNA extracted from either sample type. Inclusive of the bounding cysteine and phenylalanine, the CDR3 is 16 residues long. Only CDR3 DNA remains: 48 bases, in frame from the first base. At the junction V is shortened by 0 bases and J by 1 base, with 13 bases in between. For CDR1 and CDR2, the germline V gene (reference sequence) lists GTSNPN and SVGIG. Worth noting for this clone: Its specific antigen is unknown. Nothing much larger sits one base from this clone, and base qualities are not available.

General study outcomes and caveats: The quantity of clinical and demographic metadata differed by source and by participant and was supplied without curation.

TCRbeta CDR3 regions were amplified from genomic DNA by means of the immunoSEQ Assay, a bias-controlled multiplex PCR. In the source study's methods: The number of nucleated cells in each sample was estimated by amplification of reference gene primers within the assay. Sequence reads were collapsed and filtered to measure the absolute abundance of every unique TCRbeta CDR3 rearrangement. For each sample, productive Simpson clonality was calculated as the square root of Simpson's diversity index across productive rearrangements. TCRdb retrieved this table from immuneACCESS and kept in-frame rearrangements only. Not all clones are present; in checked studies, unresolved V genes account for under half, and no reason is known for the remainder. The V and J calls and clone size were taken over from that table, and D and trimming were inferred from the DNA. Within this sample are over 50,000 clones, with around 84% of them counted one time only. Together, the top ten hold 28% of the sample.

Recombination linked TRBV30 to TRBJ1-5, with TRBD1 as a weak D call on 5 bases. This TCR was recovered from a human donor in a cohort sampled during active COVID-19. Material for sequencing was peripheral blood. The DNA sequence is as follows: TGTGCCTGGAGTGTACCTGGGGCTCGGAGCAATCAGCCCCAGCATTTT. Translated, it reads CAWSVPGARSNQPQHF.